This TCR beta chain was profiled in a study of cytomegalovirus exposure and HLA in healthy donors. PCR amplification relied on 60 Vbeta primers (plus 13 Jbeta primers). The data were produced by immunoSEQ multiplex PCR, yet TCRdb's version contains in-frame clones alone and is incomplete. The data show around 78,000 clones, 80% seen once. Study-wide results and caveats: Apparent HLA restriction characterized most CMV-associated TCR beta chains in a later analysis.

The CDR3 extends over 14 amino acids. CDR1 and CDR2 from the germline V gene are GTSNPN and SVGIG (reference sequence). The table lists this clone with a count of one. Its antigen is not identified. A junction boundary mismatches the germline segment, possibly from a read error. The sample was PBMCs. The chain is built from TRBV30 and TRBJ1-5; the D gene is possibly TRBD1 (6 bases). This TCR was sampled from a male donor in good health and CMV-seronegative. The CDR3 coding sequence is TGTGCCTGGAGGGAACAGGGCAGCAATCAGCCCCAGAATTTT. Amino acid sequence: CAWREQGSNQPQNF.